This T cell receptor beta chain is from a study of identical twins. Study findings and constraints: The abundant beta clonotypes from cord blood had fewer insertions, and memory repertoires had none of this.

Germline-derived CDR1 and CDR2 are SGHVS and FNYEAQ. V shed 3 bases and J shed 7 bases, with 13 bases lying between them. The CDR3 runs to 14 residues. Each CDR3 protein gets one entry after TCRdb re-called the 5' RACE reads with MiXCR. The table records more than 350,000 distinct CDR3 sequences, roughly 10% of them present only once. The table lists this clonotype with many counts. Its antigen is still unknown. The source of this sequence is a woman between 50 and 59 years old in good health. The chain couples TRBV7-6 to TRBJ2-1; D could derive from TRBD1 or TRBD2 (5 bases each). The sequenced sample was naive T cells sorted from blood. CDR3 region: CASSFEGPWNEQFF. The DNA of the CDR3 is TGTGCCAGCAGCTTTGAGGGGCCCTGGAATGAGCAGTTCTTC.